The 7 T cell receptor beta chains below all came from one sample that was sequenced in a study of T cell clonality in common variable immunodeficiency. Using immunoSEQ multiplex PCR, the repertoire was profiled, and TCRdb retains in-frame clones only, with some absent. The profile covers 45,000 to 55,000 clones, none occurring a single time. The sequencing input was peripheral blood mononuclear cells. The receptor source for this set is a person between 18 and 70 years old in good health.

This clone has a count of ten or more. The read gets to within 3 residues of the CDR3 end, and the germline J gene fills in the rest. The chain couples TRBV5-1 to TRBJ2-1; 7 bases line up with TRBD2. CDR1 and CDR2 (germline): SGHRS, YFSETQ. The CDR3 runs 15 residues. V shed 0 bases and J 2 bases; nucleotides not matched to a gene: 2. The covered CDR3 bases are TGCGCCAGCAGCTTGGGGGGGACTACCTACAATGAG. Its translation is CASSLGGTTYNE. The entire CDR3 is CASSLGGTTYNEQFF.

This clone was seen repeatedly, ten times or more. CDR3 residues: CAKDSPRREGEQFF. The part of the CDR3 DNA that was read is TGTGCCAAAGATTCCCCCCGGCGGGAGGGTGAG. The chain is built from TRBV19 and TRBJ2-1; 9 nucleotides match TRBD2. The sequenced fragment ends 3 residues before the CDR3 boundary, so the rest is inferred from the germline J gene. Germline V lookup: CDR1 LNHDA, CDR2 SQIVND (reference sequence). This CDR3 contains 14 residues. V shed 10 bases, J shed 9 bases, and the junction held 13 bases outside the gene matches. Full variable domain (rest looked up from reference TRBV19 and TRBJ2-1): DGGITQSPKYLFRKEGQNVTLSCEQNLNHDAMYWYRQDPGQGLRLIYYSQIVNDFQKGDIAEGYSVSREKKESFPLTVTSAQKNPTAFYLCAKDSPRREGEQFFGPGTRLTVL.

This clone was detected many times. The read ends 3 residues early relative to the CDR3; the germline J gene fills the gap. The chain joins TRBV30 to TRBJ1-5; 7 bases are a match to TRBD1. Germline trimming cut 4 bases from V and 4 bases from J; bases unmatched to any gene: 10. CDR1 is GTSNPN and CDR2 is SVGIG in the germline V gene (reference sequence). This CDR3 is 15 amino acids long. This chain's CDR3 is CAWNQYGTVNQPQHF. Partial CDR3 DNA: TGTGCCTGGAATCAGTACGGGACAGTTAATCAGCCC. Supplemented by reference TRBV30 and TRBJ1-5, the full variable domain reads SQTIHQWPATLVQPVGSPLSLECTVEGTSNPNLYWYRQAAGRGLQLLFYSVGIGQISSEVPQNLSASRPQDRQFILSSKKLLLSDSGFYLCAWNQYGTVNQPQHFGDGTRLSIL.

In regard to this clone: The read comes to an end 3 residues before the CDR3 does, leaving the germline J gene to fill in the end. J is TRBJ1-2 and V is TRBV11-2; D is ambiguous. CDR1 and CDR2 from the germline V gene are SGHAT and FQNNGV. This CDR3 region has 12 residues. The sequenced part of the CDR3 DNA is TGTGCCAGCAGCCCCGTGGCAGAAGGC. Protein sequence: CASSPVAEG. The CDR3 reads in full as CASSPVAEGYTF. Complete variable domain (other parts from reference TRBV11-2 and TRBJ1-2): EAGVAQSPRYKIIEKRQSVAFWCNPISGHATLYWYQQILGQGPKLLIQFQNNGVVDDSQLPKDRFSAERLKGVDSTLKIQPAKLEDSAVYLCASSPVAEGYTFGSGTRLTVV.

Ten or more counts support this clone. Read sequence stops 3 residues before the CDR3 end, and the germline J gene provides the missing end. This chain joins TRBV7-9 and TRBJ1-1; no reliable D call. Trimming left V 7 bases short and J 1 base short, with 13 bases between. The CDR3 spans 14 residues. Germline V gene sequence: CDR1 SEHNR, CDR2 FQNEAQ (reference sequence). The part of the CDR3 DNA that was read is TGTGCCAGCACCCTCACTTTGCAGAACACTGAA. Amino acid sequence: CASTLTLQNTE. The entire CDR3 protein reads CASTLTLQNTEAFF.

In its sample, this clone was seen many times. The sequenced fragment ends 3 residues before the CDR3 boundary, so the rest is inferred from the germline J gene. This rearrangement joins TRBV20-1 to TRBJ1-2; D ambiguous. The CDR3 consists of 14 residues. In germline, CDR1 is DFQATT, CDR2 SNEGSKA (reference sequence). Trimming pared 6 bases from V and 4 bases from J, leaving 18 bases between. The CDR3 protein is CSAPFYGEGYGYTF. The CDR3 DNA, read in part, is TGCAGTGCCCCTTTTTACGGGGAGGGCTATGGC.

There are many counts of this clone. The CDR3 end is not reached by the read, which stops 3 residues before it; the germline J gene fills it in. The chain carries TRBV19 and TRBJ2-1; tentative D call: TRBD2 (6 bases). Germline V gene sequence: CDR1 LNHDA, CDR2 SQIVND (reference sequence). The CDR3 loop spans 13 amino acids. The V end lost 3 bases, the J end lost 5 bases, and 8 bases lay between the germline ends. The part of the CDR3 DNA that was read is TGTGCCAGTAGTATTGGCGGGAACAATGAG. It is translated as CASSIGGNNE. The full CDR3 sequence reads CASSIGGNNEQFF.